These 5 T cell receptor beta chains were sequenced from one sample in a study of response to subunit inactivated influenza vaccine. MiXCR was run by TCRdb on the RT-PCR reads, yielding one entry per CDR3 protein. This table has 590,000 or so distinct CDR3 sequences, 12% to 15% appearing once. The starting material was PBMCs from blood, obtained 14 to 15 days before vaccination. Every receptor here comes from a man aged 50-60 years who received an inactivated influenza vaccine.

This clonotype has more than one count but fewer than ten. V and J are TRBV6-1 and TRBJ1-1; 8 bases match TRBD1. J gave up 6 bases and V 4 bases, and 7 bases lay outside the gene matches. The germline V gene has CDR1 MNHNS and CDR2 SASEGT. The CDR3 is 14 residues long. CDR3 protein: CASSGTGSSPEAFF. The CDR3 DNA reads TGTGCCAGCAGTGGGACAGGGTCATCCCCTGAAGCTTTCTTT.

This clonotype has ten or more counts. The rearrangement joins TRBV12-3 or TRBV12-4 to TRBJ2-5, with D tentatively TRBD2 (5 bases). CDR3 length: 11 amino acids. V was cut by 6 bases and J by 5 bases, with 7 bases left in between. Here the CDR3 DNA reads TGTGCCAGCAGCTCGGGGGAGACCCAGTACTTC. It translates to CASSSGETQYF.

The V call is TRBV10-3, the J call TRBJ2-2; D perhaps matches TRBD1 (6 bases). Per the germline V gene, CDR1 is ENHRY and CDR2 is SYGVKD. The CDR3 length is 14 residues. Between the trimmed V and J ends, which lost 10 bases and 0 bases, there was a span of 12 bases. The CDR3 DNA reads TGTGCCACCCGGACAGAGACGAACACCGGGGAGCTGTTTTTT. It specifies CATRTETNTGELFF.

This clonotype was observed many times. Germline is not matched at one junction end, which may reflect a read error. J is TRBJ2-7 and V is TRBV5-1; D not resolved. CDR3 size: 13 residues. Germline V lookup: CDR1 SGHRS, CDR2 YFSETQ. CDR3 sequence: CASSPRGAYEQYF. CDR3 sequence (DNA): TGTGCCAGCAGCCCCCGAGGAGCCTACGAGCAGTACTTC. The full variable domain, in which reference TRBV5-1 and TRBJ2-7 provide the parts outside the CDR3, is KAGVTQTPRYLIKTRGQQVTLSCSPISGHRSVSWYQQTPGQGLQFLFEYFSETQRNKGNFPGRFSGRQFSNSRSEMNVSTLELGDSALYLCASSPRGAYEQYFGPGTRLTVT.

The chain combines TRBV27 with TRBJ2-7; 10 bases are shared with TRBD2. Germline CDR1 MNHEY, CDR2 SMNVEV (reference sequence). This CDR3 is built from 16 residues. J lost 2 bases, V lost 4 bases, and 8 bases had no gene match. The CDR3, as DNA: TGTGCCAGCAGTTATATTTCAGCGGGAGGGCCCTACGAGCAGTACTTC. Residues: CASSYISAGGPYEQYF.